A single sample is the source of the 9 T cell receptor beta chains below, sequenced in a study of blood T cells in healthy people across ages. Alongside a J-beta primer mix, a sample-barcoded 5' primer served in a second PCR lasting about 7 to 11 cycles. A single record per CDR3 protein comes from TCRdb applying MiXCR to the 5' RACE reads. The table has around 500,000 distinct CDR3 sequences, 47% seen once. The sequencing sample was made of blood. All receptors come from a man older than 75 in good health.

This clonotype was seen a handful of times. This chain links TRBV27 with TRBJ1-2, with 8 bases fitting TRBD1. The CDR3 contains 16 residues. Looked up from germline, CDR1 is MNHEY and CDR2 is SMNVEV (reference sequence). Unmatched junction bases numbered 12, after V lost 5 bases and J lost 4 bases. The CDR3 sequence is CASSVPPARGLYGYTF. Here the CDR3 DNA reads TGTGCCAGCAGTGTCCCCCCAGCCAGGGGGCTCTATGGCTACACCTTC.

This clonotype has just a few counts. The chain joins TRBV4-2 to TRBJ1-4; D is undetermined. The CDR3 extends over 14 amino acids. Germline values: CDR1 LGHNA, CDR2 YNFKEQ. V was clipped by 0 bases and J by 8 bases, with 10 bases between them. DNA of the CDR3: TGTGCCAGCAGCCAAGATAGGTCGGACGAAAAACTGTTTTTT. The encoded protein is CASSQDRSDEKLFF.

As to this clonotype: One junction end disagrees with the germline gene, perhaps due to a read error. This chain joins TRBV5-6 and TRBJ1-5; D uncertain. Looked up from germline, CDR1 is SGHDT and CDR2 is YYEEEE. This CDR3 has 14 residues. For the CDR3, the DNA is TGTGCCGGCAGTGACGGCGGGGATCACCAGCCCCAGCATTTT. It codes for CAGSDGGDHQPQHF.

The chain employs TRBV6-6 and TRBJ1-1; possibly TRBD1 for D (5 bases). The CDR3 is 13 amino acids. CDR1 and CDR2 (germline): MNHNY, SVGAGI (reference sequence). V was clipped by 6 bases and J by 2 bases, with 10 bases between them. The CDR3, as DNA: TGTGCCAGCAGAATAGGGACTAACACTGAAGCTTTCTTT. Translation gives CASRIGTNTEAFF.

This clonotype turned up a few times. The V call is TRBV3-1, the J call TRBJ2-6, with 7 bases that match TRBD2. After removal of 1 base from V and 0 bases from J, the junction contained 9 bases not matched to a gene. CDR1 and CDR2 (germline): LGHDT, YNNKEL (reference sequence). The length of the CDR3 is 19 residues. CDR3 loop: CASSQGGGGFGSGANVLTF. The CDR3 DNA reads as TGTGCCAGCAGCCAAGGTGGGGGGGGATTCGGCTCTGGGGCCAACGTCCTGACTTTC.

In this sample, this clonotype turned up a few times. The V and J genes are TRBV7-3 and TRBJ2-3, with D possibly TRBD2 on 5 matching bases. Germline V gene sequence: CDR1 SGHTA, CDR2 FQGTGA. The CDR3 sequence is 16 residues long. V lost 4 bases to trimming and J lost 1 base, with 15 bases between them. The CDR3 bases are TGTGCCAGCAGCTCACAAGGAGGATCTGGCACAGATACGCAGTATTTT. Its protein product is CASSSQGGSGTDTQYF.

The genes are TRBV5-1 and TRBJ2-3; D is unclear. Germline V lookup: CDR1 SGHRS, CDR2 YFSETQ. V was pared by 4 bases and J by 1 base, with 13 bases between. CDR3 length: 15 amino acids. The DNA of the CDR3 is TGCGCCAGCAGCCCGCTTAACGGAGGCACAGATACGCAGTATTTT. Residues: CASSPLNGGTDTQYF. Combining the CDR3 with reference TRBV5-1 and TRBJ2-3 gives the whole variable domain KAGVTQTPRYLIKTRGQQVTLSCSPISGHRSVSWYQQTPGQGLQFLFEYFSETQRNKGNFPGRFSGRQFSNSRSEMNVSTLELGDSALYLCASSPLNGGTDTQYFGPGTRLTVL.

This clonotype was detected a few times. The CDR3 nucleotides are TGTGCCATCAGTGTGACAGAAGAGCAGTACTTC. As protein: CAISVTEEQYF. The chain carries TRBV10-3 and TRBJ2-7; D may be TRBD1 (5 bases). This CDR3 spans 11 amino acids. The V end lost 4 bases, the J end lost 7 bases, and 8 bases lay between the germline ends. Germline CDR1 reads ENHRY; CDR2 reads SYGVKD.

This clonotype was seen a handful of times. This chain joins TRBV7-2 and TRBJ2-5; D not certain. The germline gives CDR1 SGHTA, CDR2 FQGNSA. This CDR3 region has 14 residues. Trimming cost V 5 bases and J 3 bases, with 13 bases left between them. The CDR3 DNA reads TGTGCCAGCAGCCCTTCCCGAGCTGAAGAGACCCAGTACTTC. Protein sequence: CASSPSRAEETQYF.